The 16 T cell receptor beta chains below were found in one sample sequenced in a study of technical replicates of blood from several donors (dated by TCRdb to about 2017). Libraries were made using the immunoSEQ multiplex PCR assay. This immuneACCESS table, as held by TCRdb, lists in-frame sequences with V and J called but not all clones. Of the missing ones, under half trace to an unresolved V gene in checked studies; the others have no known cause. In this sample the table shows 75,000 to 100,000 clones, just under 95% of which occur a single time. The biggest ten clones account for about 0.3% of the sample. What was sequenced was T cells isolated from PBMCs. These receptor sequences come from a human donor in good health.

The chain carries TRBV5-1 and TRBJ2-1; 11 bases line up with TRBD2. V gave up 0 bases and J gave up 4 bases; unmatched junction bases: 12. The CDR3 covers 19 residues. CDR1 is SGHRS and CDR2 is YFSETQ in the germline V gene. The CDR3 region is CASSLGRLPGLAAYNEQFF. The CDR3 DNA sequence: TGCGCCAGCAGCTTGGGCAGACTACCGGGACTAGCGGCGTACAATGAGCAGTTCTTC.

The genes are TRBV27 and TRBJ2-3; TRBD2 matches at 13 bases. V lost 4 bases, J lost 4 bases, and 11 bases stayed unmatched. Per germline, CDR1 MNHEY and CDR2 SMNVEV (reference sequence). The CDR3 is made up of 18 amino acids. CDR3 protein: CASSSHYWTSGSPDTQYF. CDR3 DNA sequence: TGTGCCAGCAGTTCTCACTACTGGACTAGCGGGAGTCCAGATACGCAGTATTTT.

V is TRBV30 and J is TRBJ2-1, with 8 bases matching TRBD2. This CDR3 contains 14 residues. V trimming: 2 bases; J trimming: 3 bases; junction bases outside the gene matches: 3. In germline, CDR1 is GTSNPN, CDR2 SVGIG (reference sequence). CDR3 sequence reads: CAWSTSGLYNEQFF. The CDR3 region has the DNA TGTGCCTGGAGTACTAGCGGCCTCTACAATGAGCAGTTCTTC.

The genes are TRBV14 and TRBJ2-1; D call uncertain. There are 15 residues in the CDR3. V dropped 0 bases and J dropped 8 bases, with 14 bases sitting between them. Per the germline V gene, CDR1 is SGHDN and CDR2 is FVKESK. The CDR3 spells CASSQEIDWMDEQFF. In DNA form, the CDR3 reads TGTGCCAGCAGCCAAGAAATAGACTGGATGGATGAGCAGTTCTTC.

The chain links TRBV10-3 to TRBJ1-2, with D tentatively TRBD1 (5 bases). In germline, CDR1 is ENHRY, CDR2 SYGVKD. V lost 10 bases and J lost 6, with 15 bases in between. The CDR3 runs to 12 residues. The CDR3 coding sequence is TGTGCCACCCAACGGACATCCGATGGCTACACCTTC. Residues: CATQRTSDGYTF.

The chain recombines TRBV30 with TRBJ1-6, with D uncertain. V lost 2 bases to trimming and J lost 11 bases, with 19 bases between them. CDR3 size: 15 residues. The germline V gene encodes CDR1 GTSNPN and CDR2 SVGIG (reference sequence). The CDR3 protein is CAWSSRYERWAPLHF. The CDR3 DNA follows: TGTGCCTGGAGTTCTCGCTATGAGCGGTGGGCACCCCTCCACTTT.

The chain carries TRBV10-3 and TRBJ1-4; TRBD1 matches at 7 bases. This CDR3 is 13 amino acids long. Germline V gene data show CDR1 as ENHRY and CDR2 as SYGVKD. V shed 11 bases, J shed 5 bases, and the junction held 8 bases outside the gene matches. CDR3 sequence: CAAAGTENEKLFF. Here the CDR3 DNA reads TGTGCCGCCGCCGGGACAGAGAATGAAAAACTGTTTTTT.

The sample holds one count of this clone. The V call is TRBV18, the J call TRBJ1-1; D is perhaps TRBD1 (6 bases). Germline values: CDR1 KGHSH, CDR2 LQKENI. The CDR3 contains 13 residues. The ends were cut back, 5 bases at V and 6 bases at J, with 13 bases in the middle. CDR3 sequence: CASSENRQAEAFF. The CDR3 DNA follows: TGTGCCAGCTCAGAGAATCGACAGGCTGAAGCTTTCTTT.

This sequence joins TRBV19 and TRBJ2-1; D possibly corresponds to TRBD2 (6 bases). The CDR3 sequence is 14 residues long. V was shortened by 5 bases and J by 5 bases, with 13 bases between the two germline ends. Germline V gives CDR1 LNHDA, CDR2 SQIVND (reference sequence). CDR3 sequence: CASSSGWGDNEQFF. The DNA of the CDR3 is TGTGCCAGTAGTTCCGGATGGGGGGACAATGAGCAGTTCTTC. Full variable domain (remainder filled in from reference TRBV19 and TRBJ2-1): DGGITQSPKYLFRKEGQNVTLSCEQNLNHDAMYWYRQDPGQGLRLIYYSQIVNDFQKGDIAEGYSVSREKKESFPLTVTSAQKNPTAFYLCASSSGWGDNEQFFGPGTRLTVL.

CDR3 nucleotide sequence: TGTGCCAGCAGCCCGACTAGCGGGAGCACGAACACCGGGGAGCTGTTTTTT. This sequence encodes CASSPTSGSTNTGELFF. The J gene is TRBJ2-2, the V gene TRBV13; 12 bases are shared with TRBD2. Germline V CDR1 and CDR2: PRHDT, FYEKMQ (reference sequence). This CDR3 is 17 amino acids long. Trimming removed 5 bases from V and 0 bases from J; junction bases left unmatched: 4.

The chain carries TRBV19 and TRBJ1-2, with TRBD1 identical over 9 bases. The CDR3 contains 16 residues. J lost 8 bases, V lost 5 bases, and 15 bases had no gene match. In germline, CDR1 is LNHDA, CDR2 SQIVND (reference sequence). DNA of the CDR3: TGTGCCAGTAGTTTCTCTCCGGGACAGGGACGTCGGGGCTACACCTTC. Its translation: CASSFSPGQGRRGYTF.

The CDR3 DNA reads TGTGCCACCACATGGGGGGGTAACTCCTACGAGCAGTACTTC. This gives the protein CATTWGGNSYEQYF. V usage is TRBV2 and J usage is TRBJ2-7, with TRBD2 identical over 7 bases. V shed 10 bases and J 0 bases; nucleotides not matched to a gene: 9. Germline V gives CDR1 SNHLY, CDR2 FYNNEI. The CDR3 is 14 amino acids. Full variable domain (missing parts from reference TRBV2 and TRBJ2-7): EPEVTQTPSHQVTQMGQEVILRCVPISNHLYFYWYRQILGQKVEFLVSFYNNEISEKSEIFDDQFSVERPDGSNFTLKIRSTKLEDSAMYFCATTWGGNSYEQYFGPGTRLTVT.

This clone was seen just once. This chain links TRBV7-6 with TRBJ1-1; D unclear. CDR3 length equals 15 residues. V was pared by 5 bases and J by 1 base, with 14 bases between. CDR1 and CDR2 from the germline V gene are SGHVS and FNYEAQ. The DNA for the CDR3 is TGTGCCAGCAGCCCGGCGGTCGTTTCGAACACTGAAGCTTTCTTT. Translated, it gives CASSPAVVSNTEAFF. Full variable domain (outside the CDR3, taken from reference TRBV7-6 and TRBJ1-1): GAGVSQSPRYKVTKRGQDVALRCDPISGHVSLYWYRQALGQGPEFLTYFNYEAQQDKSGLPNDRFSAERPEGSISTLTIQRTEQRDSAMYRCASSPAVVSNTEAFFGQGTRLTVV.

CDR3 sequence reads: CASSVPTGNYEQYF. The DNA of the CDR3 is TGTGCCAGCAGTGTTCCGACAGGGAACTACGAGCAGTACTTC. The V gene is TRBV6-1, the J gene TRBJ2-7; 7 bases line up with TRBD1. The J segment lost 3 bases and the V segment lost 4 bases, leaving 6 bases of the junction unmatched. The germline V gene encodes CDR1 MNHNS and CDR2 SASEGT. This CDR3 contains 14 residues.

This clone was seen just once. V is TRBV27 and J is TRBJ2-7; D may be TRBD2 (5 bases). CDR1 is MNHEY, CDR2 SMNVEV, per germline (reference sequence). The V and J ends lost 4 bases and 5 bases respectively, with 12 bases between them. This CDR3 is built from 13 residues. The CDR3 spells CASSSSPLDEQYF. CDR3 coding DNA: TGTGCCAGCAGTTCTAGCCCGCTGGACGAGCAGTACTTC.

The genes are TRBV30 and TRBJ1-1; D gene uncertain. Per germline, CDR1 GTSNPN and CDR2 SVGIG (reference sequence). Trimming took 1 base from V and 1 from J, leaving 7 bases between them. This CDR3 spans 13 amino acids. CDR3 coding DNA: TGTGCCTGGAGTGCAAGGAGGAACACTGAAGCTTTCTTT. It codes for CAWSARRNTEAFF.